The 14 T cell receptor beta chains below were found in one sample sequenced in a study of cytomegalovirus exposure and HLA in healthy donors listed by TCRdb under 2017. Library prep was done by the immunoSEQ multiplex PCR assay. For the multiplex PCR, a mixture combining 60 forward primers for TCR Vbeta segments and 13 reverse primers for TCR Jbeta segments was used. Here the immuneACCESS table is served through TCRdb, limited to in-frame sequences with V and J called. Missing clones are a known gap in these copies; in checked studies unresolved V genes cover under half, and the rest lacks a known reason. This sample lists fewer than 120,000 clones; approximately 79% were detected once. Of the sample, 5% to 7.5% falls within the top ten clones. The sequenced material came from PBMCs. The receptor source for this set is a man aged 25 to 40 in good health and CMV-seropositive.

The chain is built from TRBV4-1 and TRBJ2-3; 12 bases align to TRBD2. V was pared by 0 bases and J by 0 bases, with 7 bases of the junction left unmatched. The CDR3 sequence is 19 residues long. CDR1 is MGHRA and CDR2 is YSYEKL in the germline V gene. CDR3 DNA: TGCGCCAGCAGCCAAGACACTAGCGGGGGGACCCATAGCACAGATACGCAGTATTTT. It translates to CASSQDTSGGTHSTDTQYF.

The chain joins TRBV13 to TRBJ2-1; 10 bases fit TRBD2. CDR3 length: 17 residues. The junction had 7 bases not matched to a gene; V was cut back by 1 base and J by 4 bases. Germline V CDR1 and CDR2: PRHDT, FYEKMQ (reference sequence). The CDR3 DNA sequence: TGTGCCAGCAGCTTAGAGGGAGTAGCGGGGGGATACAATGAGCAGTTCTTC. Its protein product is CASSLEGVAGGYNEQFF.

The V gene is TRBV4-3, the J gene TRBJ2-2, with D perhaps matching TRBD1 (6 bases). Looked up from germline, CDR1 is LGHNA and CDR2 is YSLEER. V shed 4 bases and J shed 8 bases, with 20 bases lying between them. The CDR3 totals 16 residues. The CDR3 DNA follows: TGCGCCAGCAGCCTCATGGCGCAGGGGTTAACGGGGGAGCTGTTTTTT. This sequence encodes CASSLMAQGLTGELFF.

About this clone itself: At one boundary the junction diverges from the germline segment, which might be a read error. V is TRBV7-9 and J is TRBJ1-1, with D possibly being TRBD1 (5 bases). CDR1 and CDR2 (germline): SEHNR, FQNEAQ (reference sequence). CDR3 length equals 12 residues. This CDR3 is CSSLGGGTEAFF. In DNA, the CDR3 is TGTTCCAGCCTTGGGGGGGGCACTGAAGCTTTCTTT.

The DNA of the CDR3 is TGTGCCAGCAGCTTGGATGGAGGGGGCTCCCACTACGAGCAGTACTTC. Residues: CASSLDGGGSHYEQYF. V usage is TRBV5-6 and J usage is TRBJ2-7; D might be TRBD1 (7 bases). CDR1 and CDR2 (germline): SGHDT, YYEEEE. The CDR3 length is 16 residues. V was shortened by 0 bases and J by 3 bases, with 16 bases between the two germline ends.

The rearrangement joins TRBV2 to TRBJ2-7; 8 bases fit TRBD2. V shed 4 bases and J 2 bases; nucleotides not matched to a gene: 4. This CDR3 spans 14 amino acids. Germline loops: CDR1 SNHLY, CDR2 FYNNEI. The CDR3 DNA follows: TGTGCCAGCAGTGCTGAGCGGGGGCCCTACGAGCAGTACTTC. As protein: CASSAERGPYEQYF.

The rearrangement uses TRBV11-3 and TRBJ2-3; 10 nucleotides agree with TRBD2. With 4 bases clipped from V and 6 bases from J, the junction kept 7 bases outside the gene matches. Germline assignment: CDR1 SGHNT and CDR2 YENEEA. The CDR3 is 15 residues long. As DNA, the CDR3 is TGTGCCAGCAGCTCAGTACTTAGCGGGGGGGATACGCAGTATTTT. Translation: CASSSVLSGGDTQYF.

The chain links TRBV5-6 to TRBJ2-5, with D tentatively TRBD2 (6 bases). The length of the CDR3 is 18 residues. The germline V gene encodes CDR1 SGHDT and CDR2 YYEEEE. Trimming left V 4 bases short and J 5 bases short, with 27 bases between. For the CDR3, the DNA is TGTGCCAGCAGCATCCTACTCCGGGACTCCCACCCGAGGGAGACCCAGTACTTC. The encoded protein is CASSILLRDSHPRETQYF. Filled out from reference TRBV5-6 and TRBJ2-5, the complete variable domain reads DAGVTQSPTHLIKTRGQQVTLRCSPKSGHDTVSWYQQALGQGPQFIFQYYEEEERQRGNFPDRFSGHQFPNYSSELNVNALLLGDSALYLCASSILLRDSHPRETQYFGPGTRLLVL.

The chain has TRBV14 and TRBJ2-1; weak D call: TRBD1 (5 bases). Germline V gene lookup returns CDR1 SGHDN and CDR2 FVKESK. The CDR3 runs to 15 residues. The ends were cut back, 4 bases at V and 2 bases at J, with 12 bases in the middle. The CDR3 here is CASSRRQRTYNEQFF. The CDR3 DNA reads as TGTGCCAGCAGCCGCCGACAGAGGACCTACAATGAGCAGTTCTTC.

The chain employs TRBV7-6 and TRBJ2-2, with a weak D call TRBD2 (7 bases). The CDR3 covers 14 residues. With 4 bases removed from V and 5 bases from J, the gap between germline ends came to 11 bases. The V gene's germline CDR1 is SGHVS and CDR2 FNYEAQ. The CDR3 DNA reads TGTGCCAGCAGCTGGGGGGGCGGTACCGGGGAGCTGTTTTTT. Translating gives CASSWGGGTGELFF.

The chain links TRBV9 to TRBJ2-3, with 11 positions matching TRBD2. The CDR3 sequence is 16 residues long. Germline CDR1 SGDLS, CDR2 YYNGEE. After removal of 0 bases from V and 1 base from J, the junction contained 1 base not matched to a gene. CDR3 DNA sequence: TGTGCCAGCAGCGTAGAGGGACTAGCGGGCACAGATACGCAGTATTTT. Protein: CASSVEGLAGTDTQYF.

The genes are TRBV21-1 and TRBJ1-1; TRBD1, the D gene given by the table, was not confirmed from the DNA. TRBV21-1 is termed a pseudogene. The CDR3 runs to 15 residues. The CDR3 is CASSNGTGGCPEAFF. CDR3 nucleotide sequence: TGTGCCAGCAGCAACGGGACAGGGGGGTGCCCTGAAGCTTTCTTT.

This rearrangement joins TRBV18 to TRBJ1-1, with D unclear. Trimming left V 4 bases short and J 5 bases short, with 20 bases between. The germline V gene has CDR1 KGHSH and CDR2 LQKENI. The CDR3 is 16 amino acids. CDR3 bases: TGTGCCAGCTCACTTTCCTCGGGATCTGAGCTTACTGAAGCTTTCTTT. It is translated as CASSLSSGSELTEAFF.

The J gene is TRBJ1-3, the V gene TRBV5-1; TRBD1 matches at 7 bases. The CDR3 sequence is 14 residues long. Unmatched junction bases numbered 3, after V lost 4 bases and J lost 2 bases. The germline V gene encodes CDR1 SGHRS and CDR2 YFSETQ. The CDR3 here is CASSPGTAGNTIYF. CDR3 DNA: TGCGCCAGCAGCCCGGGGACAGCTGGAAACACCATATATTTT.